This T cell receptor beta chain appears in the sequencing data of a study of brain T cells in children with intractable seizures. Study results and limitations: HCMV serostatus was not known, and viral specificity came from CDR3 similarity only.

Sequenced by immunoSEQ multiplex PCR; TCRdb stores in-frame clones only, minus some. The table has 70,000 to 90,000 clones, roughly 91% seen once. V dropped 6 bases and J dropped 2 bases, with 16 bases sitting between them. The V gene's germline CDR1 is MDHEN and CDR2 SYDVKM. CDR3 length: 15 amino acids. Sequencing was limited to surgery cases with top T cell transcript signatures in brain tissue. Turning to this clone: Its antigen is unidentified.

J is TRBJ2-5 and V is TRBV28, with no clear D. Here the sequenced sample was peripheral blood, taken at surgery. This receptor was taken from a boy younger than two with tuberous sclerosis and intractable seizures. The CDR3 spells CASSETLTVQETQYF. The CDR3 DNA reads TGTGCCAGCAGCGAGACCCTGACGGTACAAGAGACCCAGTACTTC.